Below are 26 T cell receptor beta chains sequenced from a single sample in a study of T cells after yellow fever vaccination. From the 5' RACE reads, TCRdb called clonotypes with MiXCR, one entry per CDR3 protein. The sample yields about 63,000 distinct CDR3 sequences, 6.5% to 9% seen once. The source was CD8+ T cells sorted from PBMCs, collected 15 days after the yellow fever booster vaccination. The receptors were sampled from a young man who received the YFV17D yellow fever vaccine.

This clonotype was observed at least ten times. This chain joins TRBV7-2 and TRBJ2-7; TRBD2 matches 8 bases. Looked up from germline, CDR1 is SGHTA and CDR2 is FQGNSA. The CDR3 runs 14 residues. Trimming at V came to 3 bases and at J to 4 bases, leaving 5 bases not matched to a gene. The CDR3 loop reads CASSLGTSQYEQYF. The CDR3 DNA reads as TGTGCCAGCAGCTTGGGGACTAGTCAATACGAGCAGTACTTC.

This clonotype has at least ten counts. The chain links TRBV29-1 to TRBJ1-1; D is ambiguous. The CDR3 is 12 amino acids. The germline V gene encodes CDR1 SQVTM and CDR2 ANQGSEA. The DNA for the CDR3 is TGCAGAACTGACGAGGAGAACACTGAAGCTTTCTTT. Residues: CRTDEENTEAFF.

This clonotype came up a few times. V is TRBV7-9 and J is TRBJ1-2; 9 nucleotides match TRBD1. Germline trimming cut 1 base from V and 2 bases from J; bases unmatched to any gene: 2. The germline CDR1 and CDR2 sequences are SEHNR and FQNEAQ (reference sequence). CDR3 length: 15 amino acids. The CDR3 region is CASSLGTGANYGYTF. The DNA of the CDR3 is TGTGCCAGCAGCTTAGGGACAGGGGCGAACTATGGCTACACCTTC.

At least ten counts were recorded for this clonotype. The chain combines TRBV28 with TRBJ2-3, with 12 bases fitting TRBD1. V trimming: 3 bases; J trimming: 2 bases; junction bases outside the gene matches: 18. The CDR3 length is 21 residues. Germline CDR1 reads MDHEN; CDR2 reads SYDVKM. The CDR3 region has the DNA TGTGCCAGCAGTTTCTCTAACCGTGGGACAGGGGGCCCATCTGACACAGATACGCAGTATTTT. Its protein product is CASSFSNRGTGGPSDTDTQYF.

This clonotype was seen at least ten times. The V call is TRBV5-6, the J call TRBJ2-5, with D possibly TRBD2 on 5 matching bases. Germline values: CDR1 SGHDT, CDR2 YYEEEE. V was clipped by 5 bases and J by 3 bases, with 29 bases between them. This CDR3 has 19 residues. CDR3 sequence reads: CASSLKEGVWSGREETQYF. The CDR3, as DNA: TGTGCCAGCAGTCTAAAGGAAGGCGTATGGTCGGGAAGGGAAGAGACCCAGTACTTC.

This clonotype was seen repeatedly, ten times or more. The rearrangement links TRBV20-1 to TRBJ2-1; no clear D. Germline CDR1 and CDR2: DFQATT and SNEGSKA (reference sequence). The V end lost 5 bases, the J end lost 2 bases, and 19 bases lay between the germline ends. CDR3 length: 16 amino acids. Here the CDR3 reads CSASRLLALAYNEQFF. DNA for the CDR3: TGCAGTGCTTCTCGTCTGCTCGCACTTGCCTACAATGAGCAGTTCTTC.

At least ten counts were recorded for this clonotype. This chain connects TRBV5-1 to TRBJ2-1, with TRBD2 matching over 9 bases. The CDR3 extends over 17 amino acids. Germline CDR1 and CDR2: SGHRS and YFSETQ. V was clipped by 0 bases and J by 2 bases; unmatched bases: 6. Here the CDR3 DNA reads TGCGCCAGCAGCTTGGGGGCTAGCGGGATAACCTACAATGAGCAGTTCTTC. This sequence encodes CASSLGASGITYNEQFF.

This clonotype was seen at least ten times. V usage is TRBV20-1 and J usage is TRBJ2-7, with 10 bases fitting TRBD2. The junction had 2 bases not matched to a gene; V was cut back by 5 bases and J by 1 base. Germline CDR1 reads DFQATT; CDR2 reads SNEGSKA (reference sequence). The CDR3 contains 13 residues. CDR3 sequence reads: CSAELAGSYEQYF. CDR3 nucleotides: TGCAGTGCTGAACTAGCGGGATCCTACGAGCAGTACTTC.

Ten or more counts support this clonotype. The chain recombines TRBV29-1 with TRBJ2-7, with 12 bases identical to TRBD2. The V and J ends lost 4 bases and 4 bases, in that order; junction bases with no gene match: 8. Germline CDR1 is SQVTM and CDR2 is ANQGSEA. The CDR3 sequence is 15 residues long. The CDR3 sequence: CSVAYSTSGRYEQYF. The CDR3 nucleotides are TGCAGCGTTGCTTATTCGACTAGCGGGAGATACGAGCAGTACTTC.

Comments on this clonotype: A much larger clone is a single base away; this may be a read error. The chain combines TRBV11-2 with TRBJ2-5; maybe TRBD2 (5 bases). With 1 base removed from V and 1 base from J, the gap between germline ends came to 16 bases. CDR3 size: 17 residues. The germline gives CDR1 SGHAT, CDR2 FQNNGV. In nucleotides, the CDR3 is TGTGCCAGCAGCTTAGGTCTAGAGGGAGACCTCCAAGAGACCCAGTACTTC. This encodes CASSLGLEGDLQETQYF.

This clonotype was detected a few times. The rearrangement joins TRBV12-3 or TRBV12-4 to TRBJ2-5; D ambiguous. Trimming removed 6 bases at V and 4 bases at J, with 15 bases between. This CDR3 has 14 residues. CDR3 residues: CASSSNPRAETQYF. The CDR3 DNA is TGTGCCAGCAGCTCCAACCCAAGGGCAGAGACCCAGTACTTC.

Ten or more counts support this clonotype. The V gene is TRBV5-1, the J gene TRBJ2-7; the D gene is possibly TRBD2 (5 bases). Trimming shortened V by 4 bases and J by 1 base, and 9 bases separated the two germline ends. Germline-derived CDR1 and CDR2 are SGHRS and YFSETQ. The CDR3 has 13 residues. DNA for the CDR3: TGCGCCAGCAGCCCACGCGGGTCCTACGAGCAGTACTTC. Translation gives CASSPRGSYEQYF. Based on the CDR3 plus reference TRBV5-1 and TRBJ2-7, the full variable domain is KAGVTQTPRYLIKTRGQQVTLSCSPISGHRSVSWYQQTPGQGLQFLFEYFSETQRNKGNFPGRFSGRQFSNSRSEMNVSTLELGDSALYLCASSPRGSYEQYFGPGTRLTVT.

The gene calls are TRBV27 and TRBJ1-4, with D hard to call. The V gene's germline CDR1 is MNHEY and CDR2 SMNVEV (reference sequence). This CDR3 region has 14 residues. V gave up 1 base and J gave up 4 bases, with 7 bases separating them. The CDR3 loop reads CASSLYGSNEKLFF. CDR3 in DNA: TGTGCCAGCAGTTTATACGGGAGTAATGAAAAACTGTTTTTT.

This clonotype showed up many times. The chain combines TRBV6-5 with TRBJ2-7, with a tentative D call TRBD2 (6 bases). Between the trimmed V and J ends, which lost 6 bases and 5 bases, there was a span of 11 bases. Germline V gene lookup returns CDR1 MNHEY and CDR2 SVGAGI. The CDR3 runs 12 residues. This chain's CDR3 is CASSPEGNEQYF. CDR3 nucleotides: TGTGCCAGCAGCCCGGAGGGTAACGAGCAGTACTTC.

This clonotype showed up many times. The chain employs TRBV10-2 and TRBJ2-5; 8 nucleotides line up with TRBD2. CDR1 and CDR2 (germline): WSHSY, SAAADI. V was pared by 3 bases and J by 5 bases, with 8 bases of the junction left unmatched. This CDR3 is 15 amino acids long. The CDR3 here is CASSDLREGQETQYF. CDR3 DNA sequence: TGCGCCAGCAGTGATTTACGGGAGGGCCAGGAGACCCAGTACTTC.

This clonotype has at least ten counts. The chain uses TRBV6-5 and TRBJ2-7; 10 nucleotides match TRBD1. From germline, CDR1 is MNHEY and CDR2 SVGAGI. The CDR3 consists of 15 residues. The trim removed 6 bases at V and 0 bases at J, leaving 5 bases unmatched. The CDR3 coding sequence is TGTGCCAGCAGCCCCGGGACAGGGGCCTCCTACGAGCAGTACTTC. The encoded protein is CASSPGTGASYEQYF.

This clonotype has a count of ten or more. The J gene is TRBJ2-7, the V gene TRBV11-2; maybe TRBD2 (6 bases). CDR1 SGHAT and CDR2 FQNNGV come from the germline V gene. The CDR3 consists of 15 residues. V dropped 1 base and J dropped 2 bases, with 12 bases sitting between them. The CDR3 is CASSLVGGTTYEQYF. The CDR3 bases are TGTGCCAGCAGCTTAGTCGGCGGGACCACCTACGAGCAGTACTTC.

Notes on this clonotype: Possible read error: a much larger clone is one base away. The V gene is TRBV19, the J gene TRBJ2-1; no clear D. The germline V gene encodes CDR1 LNHDA and CDR2 SQIVND (reference sequence). CDR3 length: 15 residues. As DNA, the CDR3 is TGTGCCAGTAGTATTCTGCAGACCTCCCACAATGAGCAGTTCTTC. Amino acids: CASSILQTSHNEQFF.

This clonotype was seen repeatedly, ten times or more. DNA of the CDR3: TGTGCCAGCAGTGAGGGGGACAGGGGGAGCAATCAGCCCCAGCATTTT. Its protein is CASSEGDRGSNQPQHF. V and J are TRBV2 and TRBJ1-5; TRBD1 aligns across 11 bases. Germline V gene data show CDR1 as SNHLY and CDR2 as FYNNEI. This CDR3 region has 16 residues. Trimming removed 3 bases from V and 1 base from J; junction bases left unmatched: 2.

This clonotype was observed many times. V gene TRBV5-1 combines with J gene TRBJ2-1, with a weak D call TRBD2 (5 bases). The CDR3 sequence is 12 residues long. Trimming shortened V by 1 base and J by 8 bases, and 7 bases separated the two germline ends. Germline-derived CDR1 and CDR2 are SGHRS and YFSETQ. The DNA for the CDR3 is TGCGCCAGCAGCTTGCCGGAGGATGAGCAGTTCTTC. It specifies CASSLPEDEQFF.

In its sample, this clonotype was seen many times. The chain joins TRBV5-6 to TRBJ2-2, with D maybe TRBD1 (5 bases). This CDR3 region has 12 residues. The V and J ends lost 0 bases and 12 bases respectively, with 9 bases between them. Germline CDR1 and CDR2: SGHDT and YYEEEE. CDR3 loop: CASSLGTRKLFF. CDR3 nucleotides: TGTGCCAGCAGCTTGGGGACACGGAAGCTGTTTTTT.

In this sample, this clonotype turned up many times. This rearrangement joins TRBV18 to TRBJ2-2, with D maybe TRBD2 (7 bases). This CDR3 has 16 amino acids. V lost 2 bases and J 2 bases, leaving 12 bases between the germline ends. Germline V lookup: CDR1 KGHSH, CDR2 LQKENI. CDR3 coding DNA: TGTGCCAGCTCACCATTACAGGGACTAAACACCGGGGAGCTGTTTTTT. Translated, it gives CASSPLQGLNTGELFF.

V and J are TRBV2 and TRBJ2-5; unclear D gene. Germline loops: CDR1 SNHLY, CDR2 FYNNEI. The CDR3 covers 14 residues. V was trimmed by 2 bases and J by 2 bases, leaving 9 bases between them. CDR3 protein: CASSESIGQETQYF. CDR3 DNA: TGTGCCAGCAGTGAATCCATCGGGCAAGAGACCCAGTACTTC.

This clonotype was detected ten times or more. V usage is TRBV29-1 and J usage is TRBJ2-1; TRBD1 matches 8 bases. The CDR3 length is 17 residues. Germline V lookup: CDR1 SQVTM, CDR2 ANQGSEA. Trimming took 0 bases from V and 1 from J; bases not matched to a gene: 8. The CDR3 is CSVEDLENRGSYNEQFF. The CDR3 DNA follows: TGCAGCGTTGAAGATCTTGAGAACAGGGGGTCCTACAATGAGCAGTTCTTC.

This clonotype was seen repeatedly, ten times or more. The V and J genes are TRBV27 and TRBJ2-4; possible D gene TRBD1, 6 bases. The CDR3 has 14 amino acids. Germline V CDR1 and CDR2: MNHEY, SMNVEV (reference sequence). V was pared by 5 bases and J by 7 bases, with 15 bases between. The CDR3 region has the DNA TGTGCCAGCAGTGTCGGGCAGGGGCGGAACATTCAGTACTTC. Protein: CASSVGQGRNIQYF.

At least ten counts were recorded for this clonotype. The chain uses TRBV5-6 and TRBJ1-4; D possibly corresponds to TRBD1 (5 bases). This CDR3 is built from 14 residues. The germline V and J ends were trimmed by 0 bases and 10 bases, with 13 bases remaining between them. The germline gives CDR1 SGHDT, CDR2 YYEEEE. The CDR3 is CASSLGESGGKLFF. CDR3 sequence (DNA): TGTGCCAGCAGCTTGGGGGAATCCGGGGGAAAACTGTTTTTT.